This is a list of T cell receptor beta chains from one sample in a study of CD8 T cells in Susac syndrome. Each CDR3 protein gets one entry after TCRdb re-called the immunoSEQ multiplex PCR reads with MiXCR. The table lists around 170,000 distinct CDR3 sequences, approximately 95% of them singletons. The sequencing input was CD8+ T cells from PBMCs. The receptors derive from a human donor with multiple sclerosis. The CDR3 runs from the conserved cysteine through the conserved F or W. A D gene is named only where the DNA matches it firmly. Where a row states a size, it is once, few, many or the class of an expanded clone; other rows omit it.

j_gene: TRBJ2-3; v_gene: TRBV20-1; d_gene: TRBD2; abundance: NA; CDR3nt: TGCAGTGCTAGAGATGTCGAGCGGGAGAGCACAGATACGCAGTATTTT; CDR3aa: CSARDVERESTDTQYF
j_gene: TRBJ1-5; v_gene: TRBV18; d_gene: TRBD1; abundance: once; CDR3nt: TGTGCCAGCTCACCCGGGACAGCGAATCAGCCCCAGCATTTT; CDR3aa: CASSPGTANQPQHF
j_gene: TRBJ2-2; v_gene: TRBV25-1; d_gene: TRBD1; abundance: NA; CDR3nt: TGTGCCAGCAGTGCCATCGGACAGGGGACCGGGGAGCTGTTTTTT; CDR3aa: CASSAIGQGTGELFF
j_gene: TRBJ2-1; v_gene: TRBV9; d_gene: NA; abundance: NA; CDR3nt: TGTGCCAGCAGCGTAACTGGGTCCTACAATGAGCAGTTCTTC; CDR3aa: CASSVTGSYNEQFF
j_gene: TRBJ2-1; v_gene: TRBV13; d_gene: TRBD2; abundance: NA; CDR3nt: TGTGCCAGCAGCTTCCAGGGACTAGCGCATGAGCAGTTCTTC; CDR3aa: CASSFQGLAHEQFF
j_gene: TRBJ2-5; v_gene: TRBV20-1; d_gene: TRBD2; abundance: NA; CDR3nt: TGCAGTGCTAAACGAGCGGGAGTGGGGGAGACCCAGTACTTC; CDR3aa: CSAKRAGVGETQYF
j_gene: TRBJ2-7; v_gene: TRBV29-1; d_gene: NA; abundance: few; CDR3nt: TGCAGCGTTTTACGGGGTTACGAGCAGTACTTC; CDR3aa: CSVLRGYEQYF
j_gene: TRBJ1-1; v_gene: TRBV3-1; d_gene: NA; abundance: NA; CDR3nt: TGTGCCAGCAGATTGGGGTTTTCTGAAGCTTTCTTT; CDR3aa: CASRLGFSEAFF
j_gene: TRBJ2-5; v_gene: TRBV7-6; d_gene: NA; abundance: NA; CDR3nt: TGTGCCAGCAGCTTAGCGTCGTTGGAGACCCAGTACTTC; CDR3aa: CASSLASLETQYF
j_gene: TRBJ2-3; v_gene: TRBV20-1; d_gene: TRBD2; abundance: NA; CDR3nt: TGCAGTGGTAGGACTAGCGGGAGGACAGATACGCAGTATTTT; CDR3aa: CSGRTSGRTDTQYF
j_gene: TRBJ2-7; v_gene: TRBV29-1; d_gene: NA; abundance: NA; CDR3nt: TGCAGCGTTGAACCCACCGACTCCTACGAGCAGTACTTC; CDR3aa: CSVEPTDSYEQYF
j_gene: TRBJ2-7; v_gene: TRBV7-9; d_gene: TRBD2; abundance: NA; CDR3nt: TGTGCCAGCAGCTTCCCGGGACTAGCGGGAGATGAGCAGTACTTC; CDR3aa: CASSFPGLAGDEQYF
j_gene: TRBJ1-2; v_gene: TRBV27; d_gene: NA; abundance: NA; CDR3nt: TGTGCCAGCAGTCGCGGCTCCCTCTATGGCTACACCTTC; CDR3aa: CASSRGSLYGYTF
j_gene: TRBJ2-5; v_gene: TRBV3-1; d_gene: NA; abundance: NA; CDR3nt: TGTGCCAGCAGCCAAGCTCCTTGGCGCAGGAAAGAGACCCAGTACTTC; CDR3aa: CASSQAPWRRKETQYF
j_gene: TRBJ2-7; v_gene: TRBV12-3/TRBV12-4; d_gene: NA; abundance: NA; CDR3nt: TGTGCCAGCAGTTTGGGTCCACAGGGCGAGCAGTACTTC; CDR3aa: CASSLGPQGEQYF
j_gene: TRBJ2-1; v_gene: TRBV2; d_gene: TRBD2; abundance: NA; CDR3nt: TGTGCCAGCGATGGGACTAGTGGGGGCAATGAGCAGTTCTTC; CDR3aa: CASDGTSGGNEQFF
j_gene: TRBJ2-3; v_gene: TRBV3-1; d_gene: TRBD2; abundance: NA; CDR3nt: TGTGCCAGCAGCCAAGAGTTAGCCGGGAGGGGGACAGATACGCAGTATTTT; CDR3aa: CASSQELAGRGTDTQYF
j_gene: TRBJ1-1; v_gene: TRBV2; d_gene: NA; abundance: NA; CDR3nt: TGTGCCAGCAGTGAAGCGCTTCACAACACTGAAGCTTTCTTT; CDR3aa: CASSEALHNTEAFF
j_gene: TRBJ1-1; v_gene: TRBV27; d_gene: TRBD1; abundance: NA; CDR3nt: TGTGCCAGCAGTCCGATACAGGGGTTTGACGCTGAAGCTTTCTTT; CDR3aa: CASSPIQGFDAEAFF
j_gene: TRBJ1-2; v_gene: TRBV7-9; d_gene: NA; abundance: NA; CDR3nt: TGTGCCAGCAGCCCGACGGGGGGGCAGTATGGCTACACCTTC; CDR3aa: CASSPTGGQYGYTF
j_gene: TRBJ2-1; v_gene: TRBV29-1; d_gene: NA; abundance: once; CDR3nt: TGCAGCGTTGAAGAGCGGGGCAGGGTCTACAATGAGCAGTTCTTC; CDR3aa: CSVEERGRVYNEQFF
j_gene: TRBJ1-2; v_gene: TRBV29-1; d_gene: NA; abundance: once; CDR3nt: TGCAGCGTTGTTCCAGATTCTAACTATGGCTACACCTTC; CDR3aa: CSVVPDSNYGYTF
j_gene: TRBJ2-1; v_gene: TRBV20-1; d_gene: NA; abundance: NA; CDR3nt: TGCAGTGCTCGGGGCGTCGCGCCGGACCCCTACAATGAGCAGTTCTTC; CDR3aa: CSARGVAPDPYNEQFF
j_gene: TRBJ2-1; v_gene: TRBV29-1; d_gene: NA; abundance: NA; CDR3nt: TGCAGCGTTGAGTGGTCAGGGGACCCTGGCGAGCAGTTCTTC; CDR3aa: CSVEWSGDPGEQFF
j_gene: TRBJ1-4; v_gene: TRBV19; d_gene: NA; abundance: NA; CDR3nt: TGTGCCAGTAGTCAAGACCGCCTTAATGAAAAACTGTTTTTT; CDR3aa: CASSQDRLNEKLFF
j_gene: TRBJ1-4; v_gene: TRBV12-3/TRBV12-4; d_gene: NA; abundance: NA; CDR3nt: TGTGCCAGCAGCCTAGTAGAAAGTCATAATGAAAAACTGTTTTTT; CDR3aa: CASSLVESHNEKLFF
j_gene: TRBJ2-1; v_gene: TRBV12-3/TRBV12-4; d_gene: TRBD1; abundance: NA; CDR3nt: TGTGCCAGCAGTACCAACAGGGGCAATGAGCAGTTCTTC; CDR3aa: CASSTNRGNEQFF
j_gene: TRBJ2-7; v_gene: TRBV27; d_gene: NA; abundance: few; CDR3nt: TGTGCCAGCAGTACCCTCTACGAGCAGTACTTC; CDR3aa: CASSTLYEQYF
j_gene: TRBJ1-1; v_gene: TRBV2; d_gene: NA; abundance: NA; CDR3nt: TGTGCCAGCACTTCGGCACAGGGTGTTAAGGACACTGAAGCTTTCTTT; CDR3aa: CASTSAQGVKDTEAFF
j_gene: TRBJ1-1; v_gene: TRBV13; d_gene: TRBD1; abundance: NA; CDR3nt: TGTGCCAGCAGCCCTTCAACAGGGGGAGAGAGGGAAGCTTTCTTT; CDR3aa: CASSPSTGGEREAFF
j_gene: TRBJ2-1; v_gene: TRBV11-1; d_gene: NA; abundance: NA; CDR3nt: TGTGCCAGCAGCTGGAGTAGCGGAAACAATGAGCAGTTCTTC; CDR3aa: CASSWSSGNNEQFF
j_gene: TRBJ2-7; v_gene: TRBV7-9; d_gene: NA; abundance: NA; CDR3nt: TGTGCCAGCACGAATGGGGGGAAAAGCTACGAGCAGTACTTC; CDR3aa: CASTNGGKSYEQYF
j_gene: TRBJ2-2; v_gene: TRBV11-2; d_gene: NA; abundance: NA; CDR3nt: TGTGCCAGCAGCTTAGGCGAATACACCGGGGAGCTGTTTTTT; CDR3aa: CASSLGEYTGELFF
j_gene: TRBJ2-5; v_gene: TRBV28; d_gene: NA; abundance: once; CDR3nt: TGTGCCAGCAGTGGATGGGACCTCCCGGAGGAGACCCAGTACTTC; CDR3aa: CASSGWDLPEETQYF
j_gene: TRBJ2-7; v_gene: TRBV3-1; d_gene: NA; abundance: NA; CDR3nt: TGTGCCAGCAGCCAAGATTTGACTGCTATACGCGAGCAGTACTTC; CDR3aa: CASSQDLTAIREQYF
j_gene: TRBJ2-3; v_gene: TRBV5-1; d_gene: NA; abundance: NA; CDR3nt: TGCGCCAGCAGCTTCGTTAGGGCATCCGCAGATACGCAGTATTTT; CDR3aa: CASSFVRASADTQYF
j_gene: TRBJ2-7; v_gene: TRBV12-3/TRBV12-4; d_gene: TRBD1; abundance: NA; CDR3nt: TGTGCCAGCGGTTACCGGACAGGGGCGTCAGACGAGCAGTACTTC; CDR3aa: CASGYRTGASDEQYF
j_gene: TRBJ1-2; v_gene: TRBV9; d_gene: TRBD1; abundance: once; CDR3nt: TGTGCCAGCACCGACAGGGGAGGTGGCTACACCTTC; CDR3aa: CASTDRGGGYTF
j_gene: TRBJ2-4; v_gene: TRBV7-9; d_gene: TRBD1; abundance: NA; CDR3nt: TGTGCCAGCAGCCTTACGACAGGGGGAATTCAGTACTTC; CDR3aa: CASSLTTGGIQYF
j_gene: TRBJ2-1; v_gene: TRBV10-3; d_gene: NA; abundance: NA; CDR3nt: TGTGCCATCAGTGAGGGGGCCAATGAGCAGTTCTTC; CDR3aa: CAISEGANEQFF
j_gene: TRBJ2-1; v_gene: TRBV27; d_gene: TRBD1; abundance: NA; CDR3nt: TGTGCCAGCAGTTTCAGGACAGGGGGCCACAATGAGCAGTTCTTC; CDR3aa: CASSFRTGGHNEQFF
j_gene: TRBJ2-2; v_gene: TRBV9; d_gene: TRBD2; abundance: NA; CDR3nt: TGTGCCAGCCGGGCGGGAGGTCGGACCGGGGAGCTGTTTTTT; CDR3aa: CASRAGGRTGELFF
j_gene: TRBJ2-1; v_gene: TRBV7-9; d_gene: NA; abundance: NA; CDR3nt: TGTGCCAGCAGCGCACGACTGGACCGATACAATGAGCAGTTCTTC; CDR3aa: CASSARLDRYNEQFF
j_gene: TRBJ2-7; v_gene: TRBV6-1; d_gene: TRBD2; abundance: NA; CDR3nt: TGTGCCAGCACACTAGCGGGAGTCTCCTACGAGCAGTACTTC; CDR3aa: CASTLAGVSYEQYF
j_gene: TRBJ2-7; v_gene: TRBV29-1; d_gene: NA; abundance: few; CDR3nt: TGCAGCGCGGGCCGGGACCACTCAACCTACGAGCAGTACTTC; CDR3aa: CSAGRDHSTYEQYF